One sample yielded the 28 T cell receptor beta chains listed below, sequenced in a study of blood T cell repertoires in COVID-19. Profiled with immunoSEQ multiplex PCR; TCRdb holds only in-frame clones, not every one. The data show 150,000 or so clones, with roughly 90% seen just once and approximately 1.4% held by the top ten. The sample consisted of peripheral blood. The receptors derive from a woman aged 45-59 years with acute or convalescent COVID-19.

The chain recombines TRBV9 with TRBJ1-2, with 8 bases identical to TRBD1. Germline lookup yields CDR1 SGDLS and CDR2 YYNGEE. This CDR3 spans 15 amino acids. After removal of 2 bases from V and 0 bases from J, the junction contained 3 bases not matched to a gene. The CDR3 is CASSVWDRTNYGYTF. DNA for the CDR3: TGTGCCAGCAGCGTTTGGGACAGGACTAACTATGGCTACACCTTC.

V usage is TRBV30 and J usage is TRBJ2-7; 8 bases are a match to TRBD2. This CDR3 spans 14 amino acids. Per the germline V gene, CDR1 is GTSNPN and CDR2 is SVGIG (reference sequence). V lost 5 bases to trimming and J lost 2 bases; unmatched junction nucleotides: 8. The CDR3 is CAWDRTSNPYEQYF. CDR3 DNA: TGTGCCTGGGATAGGACTAGCAACCCCTACGAGCAGTACTTC.

In its sample, this clone was seen a few times. The CDR3 spells CASSSGQGRGANVLTF. CDR3 bases: TGTGCCAGCAGCTCGGGACAGGGGCGCGGGGCCAACGTCCTGACTTTC. The chain links TRBV5-4 to TRBJ2-6; 10 bases fit TRBD1. CDR1 and CDR2 from the germline V gene are SGHNT and YYREEE (reference sequence). With V trimmed by 3 bases and J by 4 bases, 4 bases remained unmatched. This CDR3 region has 16 residues. Together with reference TRBV5-4 and TRBJ2-6, the CDR3 gives the full variable domain: ETGVTQSPTHLIKTRGQQVTLRCSSQSGHNTVSWYQQALGQGPQFIFQYYREEENGRGNFPPRFSGLQFPNYSSELNVNALELDDSALYLCASSSGQGRGANVLTFGAGSRLTVL.

This chain connects TRBV4-3 to TRBJ2-1; D is unresolved. CDR3 length: 12 residues. V lost 0 bases and J lost 8, with 5 bases in between. Per germline, CDR1 LGHNA and CDR2 YSLEER. CDR3 amino acids: CASSQDGDEQFF. The CDR3 DNA reads as TGCGCCAGCAGCCAAGATGGAGATGAGCAGTTCTTC.

This sequence joins TRBV7-2 and TRBJ2-7; 8 positions agree with TRBD1. V lost 3 bases and J lost 5; bases outside the gene matches: 9. Germline V lookup: CDR1 SGHTA, CDR2 FQGNSA. The CDR3 has 15 residues. CDR3 amino acids: CASSFMGQAGDEQYF. The DNA for the CDR3 is TGTGCCAGCAGCTTCATGGGACAGGCCGGCGACGAGCAGTACTTC.

V gene TRBV9 combines with J gene TRBJ1-3; 11 nucleotides match TRBD1. The CDR3 consists of 20 residues. Germline values: CDR1 SGDLS, CDR2 YYNGEE. The V and J ends lost 4 bases and 0 bases, in that order; junction bases with no gene match: 15. In DNA, the CDR3 is TGTGCCAGCAGCCCTCTCTGGGACAGGGGGGTCGTCAACTCTGGAAACACCATATATTTT. This gives the protein CASSPLWDRGVVNSGNTIYF.

This clone has a handful of counts. V is TRBV5-4 and J is TRBJ2-3; no clear D. The CDR3 loop spans 16 amino acids. Per the germline V gene, CDR1 is SGHNT and CDR2 is YYREEE (reference sequence). Between the trimmed V and J ends, which lost 4 bases and 2 bases, there was a span of 17 bases. The CDR3 DNA follows: TGTGCCAGCAGCCTACAAACACCGAGGAACACAGATACGCAGTATTTT. Translated: CASSLQTPRNTDTQYF.

J is TRBJ1-1 and V is TRBV7-2; D ambiguous. Germline CDR1 reads SGHTA; CDR2 reads FQGNSA. The V end lost 3 bases, the J end lost 0 bases, and 5 bases lay between the germline ends. The CDR3 extends over 13 amino acids. The CDR3 sequence: CASSFGLNTEAFF. The DNA for the CDR3 is TGTGCCAGCAGCTTTGGGCTGAACACTGAAGCTTTCTTT.

This clone occurred once. V gene TRBV9 combines with J gene TRBJ2-2; 14 nucleotides match TRBD2. Germline CDR1 reads SGDLS; CDR2 reads YYNGEE. The CDR3 consists of 17 residues. With 4 bases clipped from V and 7 bases from J, the junction kept 9 bases outside the gene matches. Here the CDR3 reads CASSRLAGGNTGGELFF. The CDR3 DNA is TGTGCCAGCAGCCGACTAGCGGGAGGGAATACGGGCGGGGAGCTGTTTTTT.

This chain joins TRBV27 and TRBJ1-3, with D perhaps TRBD1 (6 bases). V was shortened by 5 bases and J by 1 base, with 9 bases between the two germline ends. This CDR3 contains 14 residues. Germline lookup yields CDR1 MNHEY and CDR2 SMNVEV (reference sequence). CDR3 sequence: CASSLTGSGNTIYF. In DNA, the CDR3 is TGTGCCAGCAGTCTCACAGGGTCTGGAAACACCATATATTTT.

The V and J genes are TRBV19 and TRBJ2-7, with TRBD1 identical over 7 bases. With V trimmed by 1 base and J by 2 bases, 2 bases remained unmatched. Germline V CDR1 and CDR2: LNHDA, SQIVND (reference sequence). This CDR3 comprises 14 residues. The CDR3 here is CASSIGTGTYEQYF. Here the CDR3 DNA reads TGTGCCAGTAGTATAGGGACAGGTACCTACGAGCAGTACTTC.

The chain carries TRBV3-1 (or the pseudogene TRBV3-2) and TRBJ2-7; D remains unclear. The CDR3 spans 15 residues. V lost 1 base and J lost 0, with 10 bases in between. Per germline, CDR1 LGHDT and CDR2 YNNKEL (reference sequence). The CDR3 nucleotides read TGTGCCAGCAGCCAAGGGGCCCTGAGCTCCTACGAGCAGTACTTC. Translating it yields CASSQGALSSYEQYF.

J is TRBJ2-7 and V is TRBV11-2; 9 positions match TRBD1. Germline CDR1 is SGHAT and CDR2 is FQNNGV. V gave up 1 base and J gave up 4 bases; unmatched junction bases: 11. The CDR3 length is 17 residues. The CDR3 region is CASSLAPGTGTLYEQYF. As DNA, the CDR3 is TGTGCCAGCAGCTTAGCACCCGGGACAGGGACTTTGTACGAGCAGTACTTC.

The chain employs TRBV10-3 and TRBJ1-2; D is unresolved. The CDR3 runs to 15 residues. Trimming left V 6 bases short and J 0 bases short, with 14 bases between. The germline CDR1 and CDR2 sequences are ENHRY and SYGVKD. This chain's CDR3 is CAISQAGATNYGYTF. Here the CDR3 DNA reads TGTGCCATCAGCCAAGCTGGTGCTACTAACTATGGCTACACCTTC.

This rearrangement joins TRBV29-1 to TRBJ1-2; possible D gene TRBD1, 6 bases. Trimming cost V 5 bases and J 11 bases, with 21 bases left between them. The germline CDR1 and CDR2 sequences are SQVTM and ANQGSEA. The CDR3 is made up of 13 amino acids. CDR3 bases: TGCAGCGTTCCAGGGGCCGCGAGCGAAAGGTACACCTTC. This codes for CSVPGAASERYTF.

CDR3 sequence (DNA): TGTGCCAGCAGTTCTCCGACAGGGGGATGGACTGAAGCTTTCTTT. Its translation: CASSSPTGGWTEAFF. This chain joins TRBV6-2 or TRBV6-3 and TRBJ1-1; the match to TRBD1 covers 9 bases. There are 15 residues in the CDR3. V dropped 4 bases and J dropped 5; count of bases not matched to a gene: 8. Germline values: CDR1 MNHEY, CDR2 SVGEGT.

This sequence joins TRBV18 and TRBJ2-2; 7 bases are a match to TRBD1. Germline values: CDR1 KGHSH, CDR2 LQKENI. The V gene end was trimmed by 8 bases and the J gene end by 4 bases; junction bases not matched to a gene: 10. The CDR3 length is 15 residues. CDR3 region: CASVQLRTGTGELFF. The CDR3 bases are TGTGCCAGCGTACAGCTTCGGACAGGCACCGGGGAGCTGTTTTTT.

V and J are TRBV4-1 and TRBJ2-3; D uncertain. The CDR3 length is 12 residues. V gave up 0 bases and J gave up 8 bases, with 6 bases separating them. CDR1 and CDR2 (germline): MGHRA, YSYEKL. CDR3 protein: CASSQDGVTQYF. In DNA form, the CDR3 reads TGCGCCAGCAGCCAAGATGGAGTTACGCAGTATTTT.

This chain connects TRBV6-4 to TRBJ2-1, with D unclear. V lost 5 bases, J lost 0 bases, and 20 bases lay in between. The CDR3 spans 18 residues. CDR1 is MRHNA, CDR2 SNTAGT, per germline. The CDR3 here is CASSPRVFGSSSYNEQFF. In DNA, the CDR3 is TGTGCCAGCAGTCCACGAGTTTTTGGTTCGTCCTCCTACAATGAGCAGTTCTTC.

The CDR3 is CASSQVGSGYGYTF. CDR3 DNA: TGCGCCAGCAGCCAAGTTGGGTCGGGCTATGGCTACACCTTC. V and J are TRBV4-3 and TRBJ1-2; D unclear. Germline assignment: CDR1 LGHNA and CDR2 YSLEER. V lost 1 base and J lost 4, with 10 bases in between. The CDR3 spans 14 residues.

The sample holds one count of this clone. V usage is TRBV11-2 and J usage is TRBJ2-7; 8 nucleotides line up with TRBD1. Germline loops: CDR1 SGHAT, CDR2 FQNNGV. Trimming at V came to 5 bases and at J to 0 bases, leaving 9 bases not matched to a gene. The length of the CDR3 is 16 residues. The CDR3 coding sequence is TGTGCCAGCAGCCACTCAGGGGGCACAAGCTCCTACGAGCAGTACTTC. Encoded protein: CASSHSGGTSSYEQYF.

The chain links TRBV3-1 (or the pseudogene TRBV3-2) to TRBJ1-2; tentatively, D is TRBD1 (5 bases). This CDR3 is 15 amino acids long. V lost 1 base to trimming and J lost 4 bases, with 13 bases between them. Germline CDR1 reads LGHDT; CDR2 reads YNNKEL (reference sequence). CDR3: CASSQVHIDSYGYTF. The CDR3 DNA reads TGTGCCAGCAGCCAAGTTCACATCGACAGCTATGGCTACACCTTC.

The chain employs TRBV19 and TRBJ1-6; D perhaps matches TRBD1 (5 bases). The CDR3 sequence is 14 residues long. V lost 6 bases to trimming and J lost 4 bases, with 10 bases between them. Looked up from germline, CDR1 is LNHDA and CDR2 is SQIVND (reference sequence). The DNA of the CDR3 is TGTGCCAGTAGCCCGACAGCGTATAATTCACCCCTCCACTTT. Translation gives CASSPTAYNSPLHF.

The rearrangement joins TRBV18 to TRBJ2-5, with D perhaps matching TRBD2 (5 bases). This CDR3 contains 17 residues. Trimming left V 0 bases short and J 5 bases short, with 19 bases between. The germline CDR1 and CDR2 sequences are KGHSH and LQKENI. The chain's CDR3 is CASSPPRVARGWETQYF. The CDR3 coding sequence is TGTGCCAGCTCACCACCGAGGGTAGCCCGAGGGTGGGAGACCCAGTACTTC.

This sequence joins TRBV2 and TRBJ1-5, with 9 bases matching TRBD1. Germline CDR1 is SNHLY and CDR2 is FYNNEI. The CDR3 loop spans 16 amino acids. V lost 0 bases and J lost 6; bases outside the gene matches: 6. The CDR3 bases are TGTGCCAGCAGTGAAGCGAAACAGGGGGCTATTCAGCCCCAGCATTTT. Encoded protein: CASSEAKQGAIQPQHF. Based on the CDR3 plus reference TRBV2 and TRBJ1-5, the full variable domain is EPEVTQTPSHQVTQMGQEVILRCVPISNHLYFYWYRQILGQKVEFLVSFYNNEISEKSEIFDDQFSVERPDGSNFTLKIRSTKLEDSAMYFCASSEAKQGAIQPQHFGDGTRLSIL.

The chain is built from TRBV7-2 and TRBJ1-6, with 9 bases aligning to TRBD1. The CDR3 covers 15 residues. Germline lookup yields CDR1 SGHTA and CDR2 FQGNSA. The V segment lost 3 bases and the J segment 5 bases; nucleotides outside the gene matches: 2. The CDR3 reads CASSFRQGDNSPLHF. DNA of the CDR3: TGTGCCAGCAGCTTCAGACAGGGGGATAATTCACCCCTCCACTTT.

Here the CDR3 reads CASKRGGTEAFF. In DNA, the CDR3 is TGTGCCAGTAAACGAGGTGGCACTGAAGCTTTCTTT. The V call is TRBV19, the J call TRBJ1-1; D gene uncertain. CDR1 LNHDA and CDR2 SQIVND come from the germline V gene (reference sequence). The V end was cut by 7 bases, the J end by 4 bases, with 10 bases between. There are 12 residues in the CDR3.

The J gene is TRBJ1-5, the V gene TRBV18, with a possible D match to TRBD1 (6 bases). V was clipped by 6 bases and J by 7 bases, with 16 bases between them. Germline CDR1 reads KGHSH; CDR2 reads LQKENI. The CDR3 covers 14 residues. CDR3 nucleotide sequence: TGTGCCAGCTCCGCGGACAGCCGAGGACAGCCCCAGCATTTT. Translating it yields CASSADSRGQPQHF.